A single T cell receptor (beta chain) is shown here with its context. Its specificity is not known. A single record per CDR3 protein comes from TCRdb applying MiXCR to the PCR reads. The data contain some 320,000 distinct CDR3 sequences, roughly 24% of them singletons. The CDR3 loop spans 15 amino acids. Germline trimming cut 0 bases from V and 2 bases from J; bases unmatched to any gene: 0. The germline gives CDR1 LGHNT, CDR2 FRNRAP. The sample belongs to a study of molecular identifiers for immune sequencing clone quantification. Study-wide context: Within a replicate experiment, RNA obtained from either about 20,000 or 100,000 naive CD8 cells was divided into five aliquots, and four of those aliquots were then sequenced.

The study's findings and limits: Over 97% of effector molecules, but under 1% in naive cells, were held by clones with more than 20 RNA copies.

The chain is built from TRBV12-5 and TRBJ2-5, with 10 positions matching TRBD2. This clonotype originated in a human donor in good health. Some libraries in this study had Jurkat cell RNA spiked in. Sequenced: naive CD8+ T cells from blood, with Jurkat cell RNA spiked in. Described subset: FACS-sorted CD8+CD4-CCR7+CD45RA+ naive T cells. The CDR3, as DNA: TGTGCTAGTGGTTTGGTACTAGCGGGGCAAGAGACCCAGTACTTC. Translation gives CASGLVLAGQETQYF.